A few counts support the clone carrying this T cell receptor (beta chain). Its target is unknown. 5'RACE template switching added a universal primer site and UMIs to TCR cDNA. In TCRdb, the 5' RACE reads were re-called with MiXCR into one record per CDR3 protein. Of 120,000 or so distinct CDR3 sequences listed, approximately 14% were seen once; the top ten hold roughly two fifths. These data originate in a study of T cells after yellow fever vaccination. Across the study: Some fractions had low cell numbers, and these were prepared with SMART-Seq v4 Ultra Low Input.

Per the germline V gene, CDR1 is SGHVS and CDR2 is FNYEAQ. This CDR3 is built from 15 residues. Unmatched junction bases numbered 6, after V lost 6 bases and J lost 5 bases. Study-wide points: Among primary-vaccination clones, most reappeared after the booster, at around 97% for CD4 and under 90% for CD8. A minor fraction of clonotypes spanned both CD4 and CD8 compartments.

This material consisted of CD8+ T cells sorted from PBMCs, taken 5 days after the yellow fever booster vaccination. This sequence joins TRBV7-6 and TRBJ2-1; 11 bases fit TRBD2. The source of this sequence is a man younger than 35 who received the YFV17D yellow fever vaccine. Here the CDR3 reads CASSRLAGPHNEQFF. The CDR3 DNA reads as TGTGCCAGCAGTCGACTAGCGGGGCCTCACAATGAGCAGTTCTTC.